This is a list of T cell receptor beta chains from one sample in a study of CD8 T cells in Susac syndrome. One entry per CDR3 protein results from TCRdb running MiXCR on the immunoSEQ multiplex PCR reads. Of approximately 150,000 distinct CDR3 sequences in the sample, about 94% are singletons; the top ten hold more than 0.08%. The specimen sequenced was CD4+ T cells from PBMCs. The receptors come from a human donor with multiple sclerosis. CDR3s include the opening cysteine and the closing phenylalanine or tryptophan. Fields, in order: clone size, D gene, V gene, J gene, CDR3 DNA, CDR3 protein. A D gene is named only where the DNA matches it firmly. Some rows mark clone size as missing; the rest say once, few, many or name a class of expanded clone.

clone size: -; D gene: -; V gene: TRBV4-1; J gene: TRBJ2-4; CDR3 DNA: TGCGCCAGCAGCCAAGGGGTGGCCCGGCAGGGATTAAAAACCATTCAGTACTTC; CDR3 protein: CASSQGVARQGLKTIQYF
clone size: -; D gene: -; V gene: TRBV20-1; J gene: TRBJ1-6; CDR3 DNA: TGCAGTGCTAGAGATGTGACTCGATCACCCCTCCACTTT; CDR3 protein: CSARDVTRSPLHF
clone size: -; D gene: -; V gene: TRBV6-1; J gene: TRBJ2-2; CDR3 DNA: TGTGCCAGCAGGAGAGGACAGTTTTTGACCGGGGAGCTGTTTTTT; CDR3 protein: CASRRGQFLTGELFF
clone size: -; D gene: TRBD1; V gene: TRBV6-5; J gene: TRBJ1-2; CDR3 DNA: TGTGCCAGCAGTTACGGGACAGGGGCTGGCTACACCTTC; CDR3 protein: CASSYGTGAGYTF
clone size: -; D gene: TRBD2; V gene: TRBV6-2/TRBV6-3; J gene: TRBJ2-7; CDR3 DNA: TGTGCCAGCAGTGCGCGGGGACTAGCAGACGAGCAGTACTTC; CDR3 protein: CASSARGLADEQYF
clone size: few; D gene: -; V gene: TRBV18; J gene: TRBJ2-7; CDR3 DNA: TGTGCCAGCTCACGGGGCGCCTCCTACGAGCAGTACTTC; CDR3 protein: CASSRGASYEQYF
clone size: -; D gene: -; V gene: TRBV30; J gene: TRBJ1-1; CDR3 DNA: TGTGCCTGGAGCTCGAGGGGCTACAACACTGAAGCTTTCTTT; CDR3 protein: CAWSSRGYNTEAFF
clone size: -; D gene: -; V gene: TRBV18; J gene: TRBJ2-1; CDR3 DNA: TGTGCCAGCTCACCGGGGGGGCGAAGCTCCTACAATGAGCAGTTCTTC; CDR3 protein: CASSPGGRSSYNEQFF
clone size: -; D gene: TRBD1; V gene: TRBV12-3/TRBV12-4; J gene: TRBJ1-2; CDR3 DNA: TGTGCCAGCAGTTCACCTGCGGGACAGGGCGGAGGCTACACCTTC; CDR3 protein: CASSSPAGQGGGYTF
clone size: -; D gene: -; V gene: TRBV3-1; J gene: TRBJ2-5; CDR3 DNA: TGTGCCAGCAGCCAACTACAGGGAACACTTGCTCAAGAGACCCAGTACTTC; CDR3 protein: CASSQLQGTLAQETQYF
clone size: -; D gene: TRBD1; V gene: TRBV28; J gene: TRBJ2-5; CDR3 DNA: TGTGCCAGCAGCTCAAGCCCGGGACAGGGTTCGGAGACCCAGTACTTC; CDR3 protein: CASSSSPGQGSETQYF
clone size: once; D gene: -; V gene: TRBV7-3; J gene: TRBJ2-2; CDR3 DNA: TGTGCCAGCAGCTTTTACCCCGGAACCGGGGAGCTGTTTTTT; CDR3 protein: CASSFYPGTGELFF
clone size: -; D gene: -; V gene: TRBV20-1; J gene: TRBJ2-7; CDR3 DNA: TGCAGTGCTAGTTGGCCGGTGACCTACGAGCAGTACTTC; CDR3 protein: CSASWPVTYEQYF
clone size: -; D gene: -; V gene: TRBV30; J gene: TRBJ1-1; CDR3 DNA: TGTGCCTGGAGTCAAATGCGGGGGGTTTCGAACACTGAAGCTTTCTTT; CDR3 protein: CAWSQMRGVSNTEAFF
clone size: once; D gene: TRBD2; V gene: TRBV7-2; J gene: TRBJ2-7; CDR3 DNA: TGTGCCAGCAGCGTCTTAAGCGGGAGTAGTTACGAGCAGTACTTC; CDR3 protein: CASSVLSGSSYEQYF
clone size: -; D gene: TRBD1; V gene: TRBV7-8; J gene: TRBJ2-2; CDR3 DNA: TGTGCCAGCTCCCCGGGACAGCTCTACACCGGGGAGCTGTTTTTT; CDR3 protein: CASSPGQLYTGELFF
clone size: -; D gene: -; V gene: TRBV2; J gene: TRBJ1-1; CDR3 DNA: TGTGCCAGCAGTGCCCTGGGGGGGAGAGGGACTGAAGCTTTCTTT; CDR3 protein: CASSALGGRGTEAFF
clone size: -; D gene: -; V gene: TRBV29-1; J gene: TRBJ2-7; CDR3 DNA: TGCAGCATTCTTGCACTCCTGAGCTCCTACGAGCAGTACTTC; CDR3 protein: CSILALLSSYEQYF
clone size: -; D gene: -; V gene: TRBV7-2; J gene: TRBJ2-5; CDR3 DNA: TGTGCCAGCAGCTTAGATCCAGGATATCGGACCCAGTACTTC; CDR3 protein: CASSLDPGYRTQYF
clone size: -; D gene: -; V gene: TRBV5-1; J gene: TRBJ2-2; CDR3 DNA: TGCGCCAGCAGCTTGAACGCCGGGGAGCTGTTTTTT; CDR3 protein: CASSLNAGELFF
clone size: -; D gene: -; V gene: TRBV24-1; J gene: TRBJ2-7; CDR3 DNA: TGTGCCACCAGTCTCGGTTACGAGCAGTACTTC; CDR3 protein: CATSLGYEQYF
clone size: -; D gene: -; V gene: TRBV7-2; J gene: TRBJ2-5; CDR3 DNA: TGTGCCAGCAGCCCCAGCAGTAAAGAGACCCAGTACTTC; CDR3 protein: CASSPSSKETQYF
clone size: -; D gene: -; V gene: TRBV28; J gene: TRBJ2-7; CDR3 DNA: TGTGCCAGCAGTTCGAATCTGGGCAGGGGTTCTTTTGAGCAGTACTTC; CDR3 protein: CASSSNLGRGSFEQYF
clone size: -; D gene: -; V gene: TRBV2; J gene: TRBJ2-3; CDR3 DNA: TGTGCCAGCAGTCAACAGGGTACAGATACGCAGTATTTT; CDR3 protein: CASSQQGTDTQYF
clone size: -; D gene: TRBD2; V gene: TRBV15; J gene: TRBJ2-1; CDR3 DNA: TGTGCCACCAGCAGAGATAATTGGAGACTAGCGGGAGAAAATGAGCAGTTCTTC; CDR3 protein: CATSRDNWRLAGENEQFF
clone size: -; D gene: -; V gene: TRBV20-1; J gene: TRBJ2-6; CDR3 DNA: TGCAGTGCTAGGATGTGGGGAGTCTCTGGGGCCAACGTCCTGACTTTC; CDR3 protein: CSARMWGVSGANVLTF
clone size: -; D gene: TRBD1; V gene: TRBV2; J gene: TRBJ2-1; CDR3 DNA: TGTGCCAGCAGTGCCGGACAGGCCACCTACAATGAGCAGTTCTTC; CDR3 protein: CASSAGQATYNEQFF